The 14 T cell receptor beta chains presented below share a single source sample, sequenced in a study of T cells in localized non-small cell lung cancer. Produced via immunoSEQ multiplex PCR; TCRdb's table is partial and in-frame only. Among around 80,000 clones listed, around 82% were seen once. The sample here was PBMCs, taken before any cancer treatment. All receptors derive from a man aged 35 to 70 with stage II squamous cell lung carcinoma.

This sequence joins TRBV18 and TRBJ2-3, with D perhaps matching TRBD2 (5 bases). CDR1 is KGHSH and CDR2 is LQKENI in the germline V gene. The CDR3 spans 13 residues. V was cut by 3 bases and J by 5 bases, with 9 bases left in between. This chain's CDR3 is CASSPRGGDTQYF. The CDR3 nucleotides read TGTGCCAGCTCACCCCGCGGAGGAGATACGCAGTATTTT.

The chain uses TRBV28 and TRBJ2-7; D perhaps matches TRBD1 (5 bases). Germline assignment: CDR1 MDHEN and CDR2 SYDVKM. V lost 5 bases and J lost 6, with 17 bases in between. The CDR3 has 14 residues. The DNA of the CDR3 is TGTGCCAGCAGTCCCCCCAGGGCCTGGGGCGAGCAGTACTTC. It encodes CASSPPRAWGEQYF.

This clone was detected only a few times. This chain links TRBV7-8 with TRBJ2-7; weak D call: TRBD1 (6 bases). V was shortened by 5 bases and J by 0 bases, with 8 bases between the two germline ends. Germline lookup yields CDR1 SGHVS and CDR2 FQNEAQ. This CDR3 spans 13 amino acids. CDR3 sequence reads: CASSRTDSYEQYF. Written as DNA, the CDR3 is TGTGCCAGCAGCAGGACAGACTCCTACGAGCAGTACTTC.

The chain couples TRBV16 to TRBJ1-5; D remains unclear. V lost 0 bases to trimming and J lost 7 bases, with 7 bases between them. Germline V lookup: CDR1 KGHSY, CDR2 FQNENV. The CDR3 totals 13 residues. The CDR3 DNA is TGTGCCAGCAGCCAATCGGCAGTCCAGCCCCAGCATTTT. This sequence encodes CASSQSAVQPQHF.

CDR3 amino acids: CASSPLAGGPDTQYF. As DNA, the CDR3 is TGTGCCAGCAGTCCTCTAGCGGGGGGCCCAGATACGCAGTATTTT. This sequence joins TRBV7-6 and TRBJ2-3, with TRBD2 matching over 11 bases. The CDR3 extends over 15 amino acids. Per the germline V gene, CDR1 is SGHVS and CDR2 is FNYEAQ. V was pared by 6 bases and J by 4 bases, with 6 bases of the junction left unmatched.

The rearrangement uses TRBV5-1 and TRBJ2-1, with 8 bases fitting TRBD2. CDR3 length: 15 amino acids. Trimming at V came to 0 bases and at J to 6 bases, leaving 5 bases not matched to a gene. Germline V gives CDR1 SGHRS, CDR2 YFSETQ. This chain's CDR3 is CASSLEFGRANEQFF. CDR3 DNA sequence: TGCGCCAGCAGCTTGGAATTCGGGAGGGCCAATGAGCAGTTCTTC.

This clone has only one observation. The CDR3 protein is CASSLDPGQGLSYNEQFF. The CDR3 DNA reads as TGTGCCAGCAGCTTAGACCCGGGACAGGGCCTTTCCTACAATGAGCAGTTCTTC. V gene TRBV11-2 combines with J gene TRBJ2-1; 9 nucleotides match TRBD1. Germline V gene lookup returns CDR1 SGHAT and CDR2 FQNNGV. CDR3 length: 18 amino acids. J gave up 1 base and V 0 bases, and 7 bases lay outside the gene matches.

The rearrangement joins TRBV28 to TRBJ1-3; D gene uncertain. This CDR3 has 13 amino acids. Germline values: CDR1 MDHEN, CDR2 SYDVKM. V was cut by 10 bases and J by 0 bases, with 10 bases left in between. CDR3 DNA: TGTGCCATCGCAAGAGACTCTGGAAACACCATATATTTT. It translates to CAIARDSGNTIYF. The entire variable domain, with the rest obtained from reference TRBV28 and TRBJ1-3, is as follows: DVKVTQSSRYLVKRTGEKVFLECVQDMDHENMFWYRQDPGLGLRLIYFSYDVKMKEKGDIPEGYSVSREKKERFSLILESASTNQTSMYLCAIARDSGNTIYFGEGSWLTVV.

This clone was observed a handful of times. This chain joins TRBV9 and TRBJ1-6, with D tentatively TRBD1 (6 bases). CDR3 length: 13 residues. The germline gives CDR1 SGDLS, CDR2 YYNGEE. Trimming shortened V by 3 bases and J by 8 bases, and 9 bases separated the two germline ends. CDR3 amino acids: CASSARQDSPLHF. CDR3 in DNA: TGTGCCAGCAGCGCCCGACAGGATTCACCCCTCCACTTT.

V is TRBV6-6 and J is TRBJ2-7, with D unresolved. Germline CDR1 MNHNY, CDR2 SVGAGI (reference sequence). Trimming left V 6 bases short and J 10 bases short, with 22 bases between. This CDR3 comprises 14 residues. This CDR3 is CASSPSPGPNLQYF. CDR3 nucleotides: TGTGCCAGCAGCCCTTCTCCAGGACCCAACCTTCAGTACTTC.

V is TRBV27 and J is TRBJ1-6; no reliable D call. V gave up 2 bases and J gave up 9 bases, with 5 bases separating them. CDR1 and CDR2 from the germline V gene are MNHEY and SMNVEV (reference sequence). This CDR3 has 12 residues. The CDR3 is CASSLGSSPLHF. The CDR3, as DNA: TGTGCCAGCAGTTTAGGGAGTTCACCCCTCCACTTT.

V and J are TRBV7-8 and TRBJ2-3; 10 bases agree with TRBD2. Germline V lookup: CDR1 SGHVS, CDR2 FQNEAQ. The CDR3 runs 17 residues. Germline trimming cut 4 bases from V and 4 bases from J; bases unmatched to any gene: 11. CDR3 nucleotide sequence: TGTGCCAGCAGCTCCCTTGGGAGCGGGAGGGCCTCAGATACGCAGTATTTT. Amino acids: CASSSLGSGRASDTQYF.

This rearrangement joins TRBV29-1 to TRBJ1-2; TRBD1 is a possible D gene (5 bases). The CDR3 sequence is 15 residues long. Trimming left V 1 base short and J 5 bases short, with 17 bases between. Germline lookup yields CDR1 SQVTM and CDR2 ANQGSEA. The CDR3 protein is CSVEARRQGEYGYTF. CDR3 nucleotide sequence: TGCAGCGTTGAAGCCCGTCGGCAGGGTGAATATGGCTACACCTTC.

The rearrangement links TRBV21-1 to TRBJ1-5. TRBV21-1 is classified as a pseudogene. The length of the CDR3 is 16 residues. The CDR3 sequence: CASSKGEGLRNQPQHF. The CDR3 DNA follows: TGTGCCAGCAGCAAAGGGGAGGGGTTGAGGAATCAGCCCCAGCATTTT.